What follows describes a single TCR beta chain. As handled by the study authors: Cell counts per sample came from amplifying reference gene primers. Clones were read by immunoSEQ multiplex PCR, and TCRdb kept only the in-frame ones, dropping some. The V and J calls and clone size come from that table; D and trimming were worked out from the DNA. This repertoire shows fewer than 350,000 clones, over 75% found once; its top ten account for around 8%. The sample comes from a study of blood T cell repertoires in COVID-19. Study-wide context: From the United States, Italy and Spain came samples of acute and convalescent COVID-19. Sources were T cells, B-cell-depleted T cells, or PBMCs; the material itself was cDNA or gDNA.

Sequenced input: peripheral blood. The receptor comes from a woman between 45 and 65 years old who had recovered from COVID-19.

The CDR3 region has the DNA TGTGCCAGTAGTTTGACTAGCGGGAGGCCTTCCCAGGAGCAGTTCTTC. Translated: CASSLTSGRPSQEQFF. This rearrangement joins TRBV19 to TRBJ2-1, with 13 bases lining up with TRBD2. Germline V gene sequence: CDR1 LNHDA, CDR2 SQIVND (reference sequence). CDR3 size: 16 residues. V trimming: 5 bases; J trimming: 10 bases; junction bases outside the gene matches: 11.